The rows below give T cell receptor beta chains drawn from one sample of a study of cytomegalovirus exposure and HLA in healthy donors. Here immunoSEQ multiplex PCR was the method, and the copy in TCRdb shows in-frame clones only, minus some. Counted here are around 130,000 clones, roughly three quarters occurring once; the ten biggest clones make up over 1.5%. Sequencing was carried out using PBMCs. The receptor source for this set is a woman between 35 and 50 years old in good health and CMV-seronegative. The CDR3 runs from the conserved cysteine through the conserved F or W. D genes are given only for firm matches. Part of the rows lack a size; the others show once, few, many or a class for expanded clones.

j_gene	v_gene	d_gene	abundance	CDR3aa	CDR3nt
TRBJ2-7	TRBV27	-	-	CASRSPGLLYEQYF	TGTGCCAGCAGATCTCCGGGACTTCTGTACGAGCAGTACTTC
TRBJ2-7	TRBV19	TRBD1	-	CASSRQGVEAYEQYF	TGTGCCAGTAGCCGACAGGGGGTAGAGGCCTACGAGCAGTACTTC
TRBJ2-3	TRBV6-5	TRBD2	once	CASTPAGGTTDTQYF	TGTGCCAGCACCCCAGCGGGGGGAACCACAGATACGCAGTATTTT
TRBJ2-7	TRBV27	-	-	CASSLSPGSHYEQYF	TGTGCCAGCAGTTTATCGCCCGGTTCCCACTACGAGCAGTACTTC
TRBJ1-4	TRBV30	TRBD1	-	CAWGTGGNGEKLFF	TGTGCCTGGGGGACAGGGGGCAACGGAGAAAAACTGTTTTTT
TRBJ2-3	TRBV7-9	-	-	CASSTKGSGTRTDTQYF	TGTGCCAGCAGCACTAAAGGCAGCGGAACCCGCACAGATACGCAGTATTTT
TRBJ1-4	TRBV28	-	few	CASSLDSTNEKLFF	TGTGCCAGCAGTTTGGACTCAACTAATGAAAAACTGTTTTTT
TRBJ1-1	TRBV11-2	TRBD1	-	CASSLGTANTEAFF	TGTGCCAGCAGCTTGGGGACAGCGAACACTGAAGCTTTCTTT
TRBJ1-5	TRBV7-9	TRBD1	-	CASSSGGLGADNQPQHF	TGTGCCAGCAGCTCAGGGGGCCTAGGGGCCGACAATCAGCCCCAGCATTTT
TRBJ2-7	TRBV7-2	-	-	CASSSLTVRVSYEQYF	TGTGCCAGCAGCTCCTTAACAGTGCGGGTATCCTACGAGCAGTACTTC
TRBJ2-5	TRBV5-1	-	once	CASSHRPRGNQETQYF	TGCGCCAGCAGCCATAGACCCCGGGGGAACCAAGAGACCCAGTACTTC
TRBJ2-7	TRBV11-2	TRBD2	few	CASRAGTSGYEQYF	TGTGCCAGCAGAGCCGGGACTAGCGGCTACGAGCAGTACTTC
TRBJ1-2	TRBV30	TRBD1	-	CAWRVQGGANYGYTF	TGTGCCTGGAGGGTACAGGGGGGTGCTAACTATGGCTACACCTTC
TRBJ2-1	TRBV5-1	TRBD2	-	CASSRVGLAGGFLDEQFF	TGCGCCAGCAGCCGTGTGGGGCTAGCGGGGGGATTCTTGGATGAGCAGTTCTTC
TRBJ2-7	TRBV5-1	-	-	CASSYRERDEQYF	TGCGCCAGCAGCTACAGGGAACGGGACGAGCAGTACTTC
TRBJ2-3	TRBV9	TRBD2	-	CASSDTQGTNSDTQYF	TGTGCCAGCAGCGATACCCAAGGGACTAATTCGGATACGCAGTATTTT
TRBJ1-4	TRBV6-1	-	-	CASSEPREKLFF	TGTGCCAGCAGTGAACCACGGGAAAAACTGTTTTTT
TRBJ2-7	TRBV6-5	TRBD1	-	CASSFTGGEQYF	TGTGCCAGCAGTTTCACAGGGGGCGAGCAGTACTTC
TRBJ2-7	TRBV28	TRBD2	-	CASSEGLADYEQYF	TGTGCCAGCTCTGAGGGGCTAGCGGACTACGAGCAGTACTTC
TRBJ2-5	TRBV25-1	-	-	CASSESQGGKETQYF	TGTGCCAGCAGTGAATCGCAGGGCGGTAAGGAGACCCAGTACTTC
TRBJ1-4	TRBV11-2	TRBD1	-	CASSRGGGGREKLFF	TGTGCCAGCAGCCGGGGGGGAGGGGGCAGGGAAAAACTGTTTTTT
TRBJ2-1	TRBV28	-	-	CASSPSAPGGFPFF	TGTGCCAGCAGTCCGTCTGCTCCGGGCGGGTTCCCGTTCTTC
TRBJ2-5	TRBV11-2	TRBD2	-	CASSDRRGAQETQYF	TGTGCCAGCAGCGACCGGCGGGGGGCACAAGAGACCCAGTACTTC
TRBJ1-2	TRBV2	-	-	CASSVLLSGGIYGYTF	TGTGCCAGCAGTGTCCTTCTCTCTGGAGGGATCTATGGCTACACCTTC
TRBJ2-5	TRBV6-6	TRBD2	-	CASRTSGSARETQYF	TGTGCCAGCAGGACTAGCGGGAGTGCCAGGGAGACCCAGTACTTC
TRBJ2-7	TRBV10-3	TRBD2	-	CATHPGTSGTGEQYF	TGTGCCACTCACCCCGGGACTAGCGGGACGGGTGAGCAGTACTTC
TRBJ1-3	TRBV30	-	-	CAWSVGGGNTIYF	TGTGCCTGGAGTGTCGGGGGTGGAAACACCATATATTTT
TRBJ1-2	TRBV6-1	-	-	CASSDWQGQSGYTF	TGTGCCAGCAGTGATTGGCAGGGGCAGAGTGGCTACACCTTC
TRBJ1-2	TRBV10-3	TRBD1	-	CAISDDRGNYGYTF	TGTGCCATCAGTGACGACAGGGGTAACTATGGCTACACCTTC
TRBJ1-1	TRBV30	TRBD1	-	CAWELSGTGSTEAFF	TGTGCCTGGGAACTCTCCGGGACAGGGAGCACTGAAGCTTTCTTT
TRBJ2-2	TRBV10-3	TRBD1	-	CAIRGDSMNTGELFF	TGTGCCATCAGGGGGGACAGCATGAACACCGGGGAGCTGTTTTTT
TRBJ1-2	TRBV2	-	-	CASSEAGGPTYGYTF	TGTGCCAGCAGTGAAGCGGGGGGGCCGACCTATGGCTACACCTTC
TRBJ2-3	TRBV2	TRBD2	few	CASSELAGEGDTQYF	TGTGCCAGCAGTGAACTAGCGGGAGAAGGCGATACGCAGTATTTT
TRBJ2-7	TRBV27	TRBD2	-	CASSLTIAGGPHEQYF	TGTGCCAGCAGTTTAACCATAGCGGGAGGGCCTCACGAGCAGTACTTC
TRBJ2-2	TRBV7-9	TRBD1	-	CASSTINTGGPNTGELFF	TGTGCCAGCAGCACTATCAATACAGGGGGTCCCAACACCGGGGAGCTGTTTTTT
TRBJ2-3	TRBV9	TRBD2	-	CASSVGLAGVRTDTQYF	TGTGCCAGCAGCGTAGGGCTAGCGGGAGTACGGACAGATACGCAGTATTTT
TRBJ2-1	TRBV18	-	-	CASSPFTTNNEQFF	TGTGCCAGCTCACCATTCACGACAAACAATGAGCAGTTCTTC
TRBJ1-2	TRBV7-3	-	-	CASSPRGTQGTRGYTF	TGTGCCAGCAGCCCAAGGGGTACGCAGGGGACCAGGGGCTACACCTTC
TRBJ2-5	TRBV7-8	TRBD1	-	CASSLGTGRETQYF	TGTGCCAGCAGCTTGGGGACAGGGCGCGAGACCCAGTACTTC
TRBJ1-6	TRBV7-5	-	once	CVRSLPSGGLGGSPLHF	TGTGTCAGAAGCTTACCTTCAGGGGGACTGGGGGGTTCACCCCTCCACTTT
TRBJ2-7	TRBV30	TRBD1	-	CAWSWTGGGSEQYF	TGTGCCTGGAGCTGGACAGGGGGAGGGTCCGAGCAGTACTTC
TRBJ2-7	TRBV27	-	-	CASSPRRGGGEQYF	TGTGCCAGCAGCCCCCGGCGAGGGGGGGGCGAGCAGTACTTC
TRBJ2-3	TRBV5-4	TRBD2	-	CASSLGGLAGAASTDTQYF	TGTGCCAGCAGCTTGGGGGGACTAGCGGGAGCAGCGAGCACAGATACGCAGTATTTT
TRBJ2-3	TRBV7-3	TRBD2	-	CASSLLGAPAGGRDTQYF	TGTGCCAGCAGCTTACTCGGGGCTCCAGCGGGGGGGCGGGATACGCAGTATTTT
TRBJ1-5	TRBV19	TRBD1	-	CASSPTGDNQPQHF	TGTGCCAGTAGTCCGACAGGGGACAATCAGCCCCAGCATTTT
TRBJ1-2	TRBV29-1	-	-	CSVELNYGYTF	TGCAGCGTTGAACTTAATTATGGCTACACCTTC
TRBJ2-3	TRBV10-1	-	-	CASSESEVGGTDTQYF	TGCGCCAGCAGTGAGTCTGAAGTAGGGGGCACAGATACGCAGTATTTT
TRBJ2-6	TRBV18	-	-	CASSPADRPPSGANGLTF	TGTGCCAGCTCACCGGCTGACAGGCCACCCTCTGGGGCCAACGGCCTGACTTTC
TRBJ1-5	TRBV19	-	-	CASRKNQGSYSNQPQHF	TGTGCCAGTAGAAAAAACCAGGGATCCTATAGCAATCAGCCCCAGCATTTT
TRBJ2-7	TRBV14	TRBD1	-	CASSQWTGYEQYF	TGTGCCAGCAGCCAATGGACAGGTTACGAGCAGTACTTC
TRBJ2-4	TRBV7-8	TRBD2	-	CASSELAGASSLAKNIQYF	TGTGCCAGCAGCGAACTAGCGGGGGCCTCATCCCTAGCCAAAAACATTCAGTACTTC
TRBJ1-3	TRBV18	TRBD1	few	CASSPDRAGNTIYF	TGTGCCAGCTCACCGGACAGGGCTGGAAACACCATATATTTT
TRBJ2-3	TRBV5-1	TRBD2	-	CASSPRSAGGPDTQYF	TGCGCCAGCAGCCCCAGGTCAGCGGGGGGCCCAGATACGCAGTATTTT
TRBJ2-7	TRBV30	TRBD1	-	CAWSRQGASEQYF	TGTGCCTGGAGCCGACAGGGGGCAAGCGAGCAGTACTTC
TRBJ1-4	TRBV7-6	-	-	CASSLVSTENEKLFF	TGTGCCAGCAGCTTAGTCAGCACAGAGAATGAAAAACTGTTTTTT
TRBJ2-4	TRBV29-1	TRBD1	few	CSVHDRGKNSQYF	TGCAGCGTTCACGACAGGGGAAAAAACAGTCAGTACTTC
TRBJ1-1	TRBV5-1	-	-	CASREGTNTEAFF	TGCGCCAGCAGGGAGGGAACGAACACTGAAGCTTTCTTT
TRBJ1-1	TRBV12-5	TRBD1	-	CASGKTGDTEAFF	TGTGCTAGTGGTAAGACAGGGGACACTGAAGCTTTCTTT
TRBJ2-2	TRBV19	TRBD2	-	CASSTRTSGGTGTGELFF	TGTGCCAGTAGTACCCGGACTAGCGGGGGCACGGGGACCGGGGAGCTGTTTTTT
TRBJ1-3	TRBV9	TRBD1	few	CASSVGTGGGNTIYF	TGTGCCAGCAGCGTGGGAACAGGGGGCGGAAACACCATATATTTT